This record concerns one T cell receptor beta chain sequence. Its matching antigen is unknown. This sample is part of a study of T cells in localized non-small cell lung cancer. The table came from immunoSEQ multiplex PCR; TCRdb's copy has only in-frame clones and leaves some out. Among a few thousand clones, 20% to 30% were seen once, and the ten largest hold roughly 7.1%. Study findings and constraints: Detection in adjacent lung was observed for a median 57 of the top 100 tumor clones. Investigators sequenced only a single tumor region, leaving heterogeneity possible. With higher T cell density in blood came longer overall survival. Uninvolved neighboring lung showed the greatest T cell clonality, exceeding tumor.

The V end lost 6 bases, the J end lost 0 bases, and 8 bases lay between the germline ends. Germline CDR1 and CDR2: MDHEN and SYDVKM. The CDR3 runs 14 residues. Here the sequenced sample was lung tumor tissue, taken before any cancer treatment. This receptor was identified in a woman aged 40-75 years with stage I lung adenocarcinoma. The chain combines TRBV28 with TRBJ2-2; a possible D gene is TRBD1 (5 bases). CDR3 amino acids: CASRAQANTGELFF. Written as DNA, the CDR3 is TGTGCCAGCAGGGCACAGGCGAACACCGGGGAGCTGTTTTTT. Full variable domain (rest looked up from reference TRBV28 and TRBJ2-2): DVKVTQSSRYLVKRTGEKVFLECVQDMDHENMFWYRQDPGLGLRLIYFSYDVKMKEKGDIPEGYSVSREKKERFSLILESASTNQTSMYLCASRAQANTGELFFGEGSRLTVL.